This entry lists 13 T cell receptor beta chains sequenced from one sample in a study of graft-versus-host responses after intestinal transplantation. Assay: immunoSEQ multiplex PCR; the TCRdb copy retains only in-frame clones and omits some. The data contain approximately 89,000 clones, around nine tenths of them seen just once; the ten biggest clones take up 15% to 20%. The sample was PBMCs, taken around 450 days after intestinal transplant. The receptors were sampled from a human patient who received an intestinal transplant, so some T cells may come from the graft donor.

This chain connects TRBV5-1 to TRBJ2-3; no clear D. The V end was cut by 4 bases, the J end by 4 bases, with 10 bases between. Per the germline V gene, CDR1 is SGHRS and CDR2 is YFSETQ. The CDR3 sequence is 13 residues long. The CDR3 loop reads CASSLEPPDTQYF. The CDR3, as DNA: TGCGCCAGCAGCCTTGAACCCCCAGATACGCAGTATTTT.

The rearrangement joins TRBV6-5 to TRBJ2-1; D is ambiguous. The CDR3 runs 12 residues. Germline CDR1 is MNHEY and CDR2 is SVGAGI. The V end lost 2 bases, the J end lost 9 bases, and 8 bases lay between the germline ends. The CDR3 bases are TGTGCCAGCAGTTACGGGGATAGTGAGCAGTTCTTC. It codes for CASSYGDSEQFF.

The gene calls are TRBV14 and TRBJ1-2; D gene uncertain. In germline, CDR1 is SGHDN, CDR2 FVKESK. V lost 4 bases and J 8 bases, leaving 17 bases between the germline ends. The CDR3 loop spans 14 amino acids. This chain's CDR3 is CASSPVPDIRGYTF. DNA of the CDR3: TGTGCCAGCAGCCCGGTTCCCGACATAAGGGGCTACACCTTC.

The chain uses TRBV6-5 and TRBJ1-2; 8 bases are shared with TRBD1. The germline CDR1 and CDR2 sequences are MNHEY and SVGAGI. The trim removed 2 bases at V and 7 bases at J, leaving 3 bases unmatched. The CDR3 totals 13 residues. The CDR3 spells CASSYGTGRGYTF. CDR3 in DNA: TGTGCCAGCAGTTACGGGACAGGTCGTGGCTACACCTTC.

This chain connects TRBV27 to TRBJ1-1; D is possibly TRBD1 (5 bases). The V end was cut by 3 bases, the J end by 7 bases, with 9 bases between. The CDR3 has 12 residues. Germline-derived CDR1 and CDR2 are MNHEY and SMNVEV (reference sequence). The DNA for the CDR3 is TGTGCCAGCAGTTTTAGGGGCCGTGAAGCTTTCTTT. It yields the protein CASSFRGREAFF.

V is TRBV7-3 and J is TRBJ2-2, with D maybe TRBD2 (6 bases). V was trimmed by 5 bases and J by 4 bases, leaving 20 bases between them. This CDR3 is built from 17 residues. From germline, CDR1 is SGHTA and CDR2 FQGTGA. The CDR3 DNA sequence: TGTGCCAGCAGCGCCCGGACCGGAGGGCTAGGCACCGGGGAGCTGTTTTTT. It codes for CASSARTGGLGTGELFF.

CDR3 sequence (DNA): TGTGCCAGCAGCTCCGTTGGGACAGCGGACAATGAGCAGTTCTTC. This codes for CASSSVGTADNEQFF. This chain connects TRBV7-6 to TRBJ2-1; 7 nucleotides line up with TRBD1. This CDR3 has 15 residues. Trimming cost V 4 bases and J 5 bases; bases outside gene matches: 8. Germline values: CDR1 SGHVS, CDR2 FNYEAQ.

Here the CDR3 reads CASSEGTAYGYTF. CDR3 nucleotide sequence: TGTGCCAGCAGCGAGGGGACAGCCTATGGCTACACCTTC. The chain combines TRBV11-2 with TRBJ1-2; 7 bases agree with TRBD1. The length of the CDR3 is 13 residues. Per the germline V gene, CDR1 is SGHAT and CDR2 is FQNNGV. With 5 bases clipped from V and 4 bases from J, the junction kept 4 bases outside the gene matches.

The chain carries TRBV4-2 and TRBJ1-4; D is uncertain. CDR1 and CDR2 from the germline V gene are LGHNA and YNFKEQ. Deletions cut 4 bases from V and 3 bases from J, with 18 bases between. The CDR3 has 17 amino acids. CDR3 bases: TGTGCCAGCAGCCTCCGCCGAGGTCCTGCTGCTAATGAAAAACTGTTTTTT. Its translation is CASSLRRGPAANEKLFF.

This clone turned up a few times. The rearrangement uses TRBV4-2 and TRBJ2-6; D could derive from TRBD1 or TRBD2 (5 bases each). The V end lost 2 bases, the J end lost 0 bases, and 11 bases lay between the germline ends. CDR3 length: 17 residues. CDR1 is LGHNA and CDR2 is YNFKEQ in the germline V gene. The CDR3 DNA reads as TGTGCCAGCAGCCAATATTTGGGGGACTCTGGGGCCAACGTCCTGACTTTC. It specifies CASSQYLGDSGANVLTF.

The chain recombines TRBV5-4 with TRBJ2-6; D perhaps matches TRBD2 (7 bases). The V and J ends lost 4 bases and 1 base respectively, with 12 bases between them. The CDR3 extends over 16 amino acids. The germline CDR1 and CDR2 sequences are SGHNT and YYREEE (reference sequence). The CDR3 sequence: CASSPGGRSGANVLTF. CDR3 bases: TGTGCCAGCAGCCCCGGGGGGCGTTCTGGGGCCAACGTCCTGACTTTC.

CDR3 nucleotide sequence: TGTGCCAGCAGTTACACCGACAGTGGCGAGCAGTACTTC. It translates to CASSYTDSGEQYF. The rearrangement links TRBV6-5 to TRBJ2-7; TRBD1 might be the D (5 bases). Looked up from germline, CDR1 is MNHEY and CDR2 is SVGAGI. CDR3 length equals 13 residues. Trimming removed 2 bases from V and 6 bases from J, with 11 bases in between.

The chain uses TRBV18 and TRBJ1-6; D remains ambiguous. The V end was cut by 2 bases, the J end by 6 bases, with 8 bases between. CDR3 length equals 14 residues. Germline-derived CDR1 and CDR2 are KGHSH and LQKENI. The CDR3 bases are TGTGCCAGCTCACCAGGGTTTGGTAATTCACCCCTCCACTTT. It yields the protein CASSPGFGNSPLHF.